This entry features one T cell receptor beta chain sequence. As yet, its antigen is unknown. The data stem from a study of cytomegalovirus exposure and HLA in healthy donors. Notes on the study in general: Excluded were some V segments that proved indistinguishable, including TRBV6-2 and TRBV6-3.

CDR1 and CDR2 (germline): LNHDA, SQIVND (reference sequence). V dropped 8 bases and J dropped 7 bases, with 9 bases sitting between them. This CDR3 contains 12 residues. PCR employed 60 Vbeta and 13 Jbeta primers. Measured with immunoSEQ multiplex PCR; TCRdb has only the in-frame clones, and not every one. The repertoire holds 150,000 to 190,000 clones, with roughly 84% as singletons. Material for sequencing was PBMCs. The rearrangement links TRBV19 to TRBJ1-6; D remains ambiguous. The sequence was obtained from a woman younger than 35 in good health and CMV-seronegative. For the CDR3, the DNA is TGTGCCAGTCGCGGGGAGAATTCACCCCTCCACTTT. This encodes CASRGENSPLHF.